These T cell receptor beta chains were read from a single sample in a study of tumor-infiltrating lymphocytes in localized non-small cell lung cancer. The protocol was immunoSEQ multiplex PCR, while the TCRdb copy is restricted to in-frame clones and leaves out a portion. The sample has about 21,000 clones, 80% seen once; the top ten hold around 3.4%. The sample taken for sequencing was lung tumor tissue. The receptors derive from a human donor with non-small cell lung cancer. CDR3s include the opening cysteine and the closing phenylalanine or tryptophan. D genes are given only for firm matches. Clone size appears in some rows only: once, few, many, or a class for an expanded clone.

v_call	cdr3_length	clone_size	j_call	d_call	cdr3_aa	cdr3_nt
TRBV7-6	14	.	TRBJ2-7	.	CASASRTESYEQYF	TGTGCCAGTGCCTCCAGGACAGAGTCCTACGAGCAGTACTTC
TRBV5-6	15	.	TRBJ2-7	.	CASSPGSGAAYEQYF	TGTGCCAGCAGCCCTGGCTCAGGCGCAGCCTACGAGCAGTACTTC
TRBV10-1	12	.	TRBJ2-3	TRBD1	CATGTDTDTQYF	TGCGCCACCGGGACAGACACAGATACGCAGTATTTT
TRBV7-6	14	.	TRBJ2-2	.	CASSLGGYTGELFF	TGTGCCAGCAGCTTAGGCGGATACACCGGGGAGCTGTTTTTT
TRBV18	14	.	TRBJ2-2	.	CASSPSINTGELFF	TGTGCCAGCTCACCTTCTATAAACACGGGGGAGCTGTTTTTT
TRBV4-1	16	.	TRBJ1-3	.	CASSQDVGLAGNTIYF	TGCGCCAGCAGCCAAGATGTCGGTCTCGCTGGAAACACCATATATTTT
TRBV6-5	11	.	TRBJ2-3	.	CASSYFGTQYF	TGTGCCAGCAGTTACTTTGGAACGCAGTATTTT
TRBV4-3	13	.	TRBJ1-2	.	CASSQGSDYGYTF	TGCGCCAGCAGCCAAGGGTCCGACTATGGCTACACCTTC
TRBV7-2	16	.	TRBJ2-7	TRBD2	CASSLAGTSVSYEQYF	TGTGCCAGCAGCCTTGCCGGGACTAGCGTCTCCTACGAGCAGTACTTC
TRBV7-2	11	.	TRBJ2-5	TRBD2	CASRGGETQYF	TGTGCCAGCAGGGGGGGGGAGACCCAGTACTTC
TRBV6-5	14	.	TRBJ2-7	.	CASSTRAGYTEQYF	TGTGCCAGCAGTACTCGGGCAGGGTATACCGAGCAGTACTTC
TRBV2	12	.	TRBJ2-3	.	CASTQETDTQYF	TGTGCCAGCACACAGGAAACAGATACGCAGTATTTT
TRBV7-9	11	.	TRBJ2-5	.	CASSSEETQYF	TGTGCCAGCAGCTCTGAAGAGACCCAGTACTTC
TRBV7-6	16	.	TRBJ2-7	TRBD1	CASSYGVDRGNHEQYF	TGTGCCAGCAGCTACGGGGTAGACAGGGGGAACCACGAGCAGTACTTC
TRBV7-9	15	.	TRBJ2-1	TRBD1	CASSLPGTVLNEQFF	TGTGCCAGCAGCTTACCCGGGACAGTGTTGAATGAGCAGTTCTTC
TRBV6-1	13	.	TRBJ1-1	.	CASSGQTATEAFF	TGTGCCAGCAGTGGGCAGACAGCCACTGAAGCTTTCTTT
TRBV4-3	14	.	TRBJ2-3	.	CASSQDLASDTQYF	TGCGCCAGCAGCCAAGATCTTGCGTCCGATACGCAGTATTTT
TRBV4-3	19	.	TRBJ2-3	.	CASSQEIWAPGSSTDTQYF	TGCGCCAGCAGCCAAGAAATTTGGGCCCCTGGGTCTAGCACAGATACGCAGTATTTT
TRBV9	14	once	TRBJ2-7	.	CASSVWAGSYEQYF	TGTGCCAGCAGCGTATGGGCAGGCTCCTACGAGCAGTACTTC
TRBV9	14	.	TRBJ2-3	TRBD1	CASSGGQVTDTQYF	TGTGCCAGCAGCGGAGGACAGGTCACAGATACGCAGTATTTT
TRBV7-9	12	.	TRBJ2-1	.	CASSSPIGEQFF	TGTGCCAGCAGCTCCCCTATCGGGGAGCAGTTCTTC
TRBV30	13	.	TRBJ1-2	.	CACTFGGNYGYTF	TGTGCCTGTACTTTTGGGGGGAACTATGGCTACACCTTC
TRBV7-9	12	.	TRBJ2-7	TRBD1	CASSLTGNEQYF	TGTGCCAGCAGCTTGACAGGGAACGAGCAGTACTTC
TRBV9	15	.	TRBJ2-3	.	CASSAGLIAVDTQYF	TGTGCCAGCAGCGCCGGGCTAATAGCAGTAGATACGCAGTATTTT
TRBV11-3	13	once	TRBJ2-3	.	CASSFLLGDTQYF	TGTGCCAGCAGCTTTTTACTGGGGGATACGCAGTATTTT
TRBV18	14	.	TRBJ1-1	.	CASSPDSMNTEAFF	TGTGCCAGCTCACCAGATTCTATGAACACTGAAGCTTTCTTT
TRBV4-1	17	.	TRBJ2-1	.	CASSQAGRGGSYNEQFF	TGCGCCAGCAGCCAAGCCGGTCGGGGAGGCTCCTACAATGAGCAGTTCTTC
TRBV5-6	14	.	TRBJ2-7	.	CASSFGGKVDEQYF	TGTGCCAGCAGCTTCGGCGGGAAGGTTGACGAGCAGTACTTC
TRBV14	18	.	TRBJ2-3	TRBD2	CASSQGTSGIPSTDTQYF	TGTGCCAGCAGCCAAGGGACTAGCGGTATTCCTAGCACAGATACGCAGTATTTT
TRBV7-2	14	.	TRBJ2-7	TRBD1	CASSLRTGPYEQYF	TGTGCCAGCAGCTTGAGGACAGGCCCCTACGAGCAGTACTTC
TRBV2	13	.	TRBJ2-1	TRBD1	CASTRTGRNEQFF	TGTGCCAGCACCAGGACAGGGCGGAATGAGCAGTTCTTC
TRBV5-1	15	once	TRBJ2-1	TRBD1	CASSSGTGVGNEQFF	TGCGCCAGCAGCTCCGGGACAGGGGTAGGTAATGAGCAGTTCTTC
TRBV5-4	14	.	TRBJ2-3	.	CASSFSSVPGTQYF	TGTGCCAGCAGCTTTTCATCGGTCCCCGGGACGCAGTATTTT
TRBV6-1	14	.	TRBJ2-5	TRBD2	CASRVAGVGETQYF	TGTGCCAGTAGGGTAGCGGGAGTAGGGGAGACCCAGTACTTC
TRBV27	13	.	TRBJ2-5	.	CASSLRRQETQYF	TGTGCCAGCAGTCTCCGGAGGCAAGAGACCCAGTACTTC
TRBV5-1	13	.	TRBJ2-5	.	CASSGAGQETQYF	TGCGCCAGCAGCGGGGCAGGCCAAGAGACCCAGTACTTC
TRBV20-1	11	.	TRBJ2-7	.	CSARDMGEQYF	TGCAGTGCTAGAGATATGGGGGAGCAGTACTTC
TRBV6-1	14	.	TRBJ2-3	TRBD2	CASVSGSFKDTQYF	TGTGCCAGCGTTAGCGGGAGCTTCAAAGATACGCAGTATTTT
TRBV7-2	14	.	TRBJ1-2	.	CASSPGGGAYGYTF	TGTGCCAGCAGCCCCGGTGGGGGGGCGTATGGCTACACCTTC
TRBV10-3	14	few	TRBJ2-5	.	CAIAGGGGPETQYF	TGTGCCATCGCCGGAGGGGGAGGGCCAGAGACCCAGTACTTC
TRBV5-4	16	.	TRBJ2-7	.	CASSLPGKGSSYEQYF	TGTGCCAGCAGCTTACCAGGGAAGGGTAGCTCCTACGAGCAGTACTTC
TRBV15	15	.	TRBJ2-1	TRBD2	CATSRGLAEGSEQFF	TGTGCCACCAGCAGAGGACTAGCGGAGGGGAGTGAGCAGTTCTTC
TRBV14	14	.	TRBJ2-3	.	CASSSIAAVDTQYF	TGTGCCAGCAGCTCCATCGCTGCCGTGGATACGCAGTATTTT
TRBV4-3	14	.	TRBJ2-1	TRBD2	CASSQAGGYNEQFF	TGCGCCAGCAGCCAGGCGGGAGGGTACAATGAGCAGTTCTTC
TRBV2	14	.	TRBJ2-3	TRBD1	CASSGTGPTDTQYF	TGTGCCAGCAGTGGGACAGGGCCCACAGATACGCAGTATTTT
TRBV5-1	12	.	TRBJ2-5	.	CASSLGEETQYF	TGCGCCAGCAGCCTTGGGGAAGAGACCCAGTACTTC
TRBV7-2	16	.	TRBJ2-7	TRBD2	CASSSTGAGGSYEQYF	TGTGCCAGCAGCTCCACCGGGGCGGGAGGTTCCTACGAGCAGTACTTC
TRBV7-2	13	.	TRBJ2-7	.	CASSTHKDYEQYF	TGTGCCAGCAGCACCCACAAGGACTACGAGCAGTACTTC
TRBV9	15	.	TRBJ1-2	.	CASSVDTGHSYRYTF	TGTGCCAGCAGCGTAGATACAGGACATAGCTATCGCTACACCTTC
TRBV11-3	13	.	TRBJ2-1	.	CASSLSRYNEQFF	TGTGCCAGCAGCTTAAGTAGATACAATGAGCAGTTCTTC